This T cell receptor beta chain was observed in a study of blood T cell repertoires in COVID-19 (dated by TCRdb to 2018 to 2021). The study in broad terms: Samples from collaborators originated in the United States, Italy and Spain and spanned both the acute and convalescent phases of COVID-19. Sample metadata almost always included a de-identified subject ID, COVID-19 status, age in years and sex. The prospective study material was composed of cDNA or gDNA derived from T cells, B-cell-depleted T cells, or PBMCs. Deeply sampled blood TCRbeta repertoires from subjects exposed to, actively infected with, or recovered from COVID-19 were included in the dataset. Where HLA class I and class II types were available, the types were taken from metadata supplied by the sample provider, not from assay-based typing. The repertoires were made available in a free public database intended to serve as a resource for research on the immune response to SARS-CoV-2. The samples were drawn from two sources: the first 160 participants of the ongoing ImmuneRACE study, and 1,000 to 1,500 subjects contributed by 6 global collaborators. Broader findings and caveats from the paper: How much clinical and demographic metadata was included differed by source and by participant, and the metadata was provided uncurated.

With regard to this clone: Its cognate antigen has yet to be identified. Per-base qualities were not stored, and no clone one base away is much larger. The same CDR3 is also encoded by other DNA sequences in this sample.

Enrolling through a virtual design, the prospective study's participants ranged in age from roughly 18 to 89 years and lived across approximately 25 United States geographic areas. Cohort assignment in the prospective study relied on participant-reported clinical history from a screening survey and a study questionnaire. Mobile phlebotomists in the prospective study collected whole blood, serum and a nasopharyngeal or oropharyngeal swab from every participant. Prospective study participants could optionally give additional blood draws and questionnaires over an approximately 2-month period. Blood samples from the prospective study were shipped frozen or at room temperature prior to DNA extraction. TCRbeta CDR3 regions were amplified from genomic DNA by means of the immunoSEQ Assay, a bias-controlled multiplex PCR. The original pipeline was this. The number of nucleated cells in each sample was estimated by amplification of reference gene primers within the assay. To quantify the absolute abundance of each unique TCRbeta CDR3 rearrangement, sequence reads were collapsed and filtered. For each sample, productive Simpson clonality was calculated as the square root of Simpson's diversity index across productive rearrangements. In TCRdb, the immuneACCESS table is reduced to in-frame sequences with V and J assigned. These tables do not hold every clone; where another copy was compared, an unresolved V gene accounts for under half, and the others remain unexplained. The D gene and trimming were derived from the DNA, and the V and J assignments and clone size from that table. Across this sample there are approximately 200,000 clones, with 85% to 90% seen only once. The top ten constitute about 3.3% of the sample.

CDR3 length: 14 amino acids, cysteine to phenylalanine. The retained sequence is limited to the CDR3, 42 bases, with the frame set at the first base. A distance of 11 bases separates the germline ends of V and J, which lose 5 bases and 3 bases respectively. CDR1 and CDR2 (MDHEN, SYDVKM) derive from the germline V gene. This chain joins TRBV28 to TRBJ2-1, and perhaps TRBD2 as D gene, on 6 matching bases. This receptor was identified in a woman aged 18-35 years in a cohort exposed to, infected with or recovered from COVID-19 (not recorded which). Sequenced material: PBMCs or T cells enriched from blood (not recorded which). The sequence in DNA is TGTGCCAGCAGTACTCCGGGACTCTACAATGAGCAGTTCTTC. Its protein product is CASSTPGLYNEQFF.